This T cell receptor beta chain was obtained from a study of cytomegalovirus exposure and HLA in healthy donors. Overall study context: Per a later analysis, the 666 first-cohort and 100 to 150 validation repertoires shared one platform.

Per the germline V gene, CDR1 is SGHRS and CDR2 is YFSETQ. CDR3 size: 15 residues. Losses at the gene ends were 4 bases for V and 3 bases for J; bases not matched to a gene: 4. General study results and limits: Generally TCR sequences proved uncommon, though certain public TCRs appeared in numerous donors.

It was the approximately 110-subject validation cohort, separate from the approximately 620-subject first cohort, to which the donors belonged. As concerns this clone: Antigen unknown.

Libraries were prepared by immunoSEQ multiplex PCR; TCRdb keeps only in-frame clonotypes and omits some of them. This table holds tens of thousands of clones, just under 95% found once. This clonotype was obtained from a man between 18 and 35 years old in good health and CMV-seronegative. The genes are TRBV5-1 and TRBJ2-3; TRBD1 aligns across 11 bases. The sample comprised PBMCs. CDR3 residues: CASSPGTGGTDTQYF. The CDR3 region has the DNA TGCGCCAGCAGCCCCGGGACAGGGGGTACAGATACGCAGTATTTT.